The clone carrying this T cell receptor (beta chain) was counted only a few times. Its antigen is undetermined. This record comes from a study of T-cell memory formation after mild COVID-19. Study-level background: TCR clustering was largely donor specific. Study-wide findings and caveats: Some clones that responded turned up in pre-infection memory, which suggests that cross-reactive memory joined in. Mostly located in CM and EM were contracting CD4+ clones, with contracting CD8+ clones located in EMRA.

V dropped 2 bases and J dropped 7; count of bases not matched to a gene: 10. Germline CDR1 SGHDT, CDR2 YYEEEE. The CDR3 spans 16 residues. cDNA libraries for TCR alpha and TCR beta, carrying sample barcodes and UMIs, came from 5'RACE with constant-segment primers. Each CDR3 protein gets one entry after TCRdb re-called the 5' RACE reads with MiXCR. This repertoire shows roughly 400,000 distinct CDR3 sequences, about a sixth found once; its top ten account for about 22%. Sequenced input: PBMCs or a T cell subset sorted from them (not recorded which). The chain is built from TRBV5-6 and TRBJ1-2, with TRBD1 matching 11 bases. The TCR comes from a man aged 18 to 35 who had mild COVID-19 (a few samples of this study predate the infection). Cell type and time point are not known. Here the CDR3 reads CASSFEPGQGAGGYTF. In nucleotides, the CDR3 is TGTGCCAGCAGCTTTGAACCCGGACAGGGGGCAGGTGGCTACACCTTC. Full variable domain (missing parts from reference TRBV5-6 and TRBJ1-2): DAGVTQSPTHLIKTRGQQVTLRCSPKSGHDTVSWYQQALGQGPQFIFQYYEEEERQRGNFPDRFSGHQFPNYSSELNVNALLLGDSALYLCASSFEPGQGAGGYTFGSGTRLTVV.